The 24 T cell receptor beta chains reported below all come from one sample, sequenced in a study of blood T cells in healthy people across ages. Next came a second PCR, run for about 6 to 11 cycles, which used a sample-barcoded 5' primer along with a J-beta primer mix. TCRdb analysed the 5' RACE reads with MiXCR anew, one entry per CDR3 protein. This repertoire shows some 640,000 distinct CDR3 sequences, around half found once; its top ten account for 25% to 35%. The specimen was blood. The receptors were sampled from a woman in her sixties in good health.

On this clonotype: At one end, the junction sequence differs from germline, possibly due to a read error. As DNA, the CDR3 is TGCAGCATTGAATATGAATGGGAAAGGGAGTACGAGCAGTACTTC. It encodes CSIEYEWEREYEQYF. This rearrangement joins TRBV29-1 to TRBJ2-5, with D perhaps TRBD2 (5 bases). The DNA end favors TRBJ2-7, so the J call may be wrong. CDR1 is SQVTM and CDR2 is ANQGSEA in the germline V gene. The CDR3 has 15 residues.

In its sample, this clonotype was seen a few times. This chain connects TRBV20-1 to TRBJ2-1; D gene unclear. V was clipped by 4 bases and J by 0 bases, with 19 bases between them. This CDR3 contains 17 residues. Germline assignment: CDR1 DFQATT and CDR2 SNEGSKA (reference sequence). CDR3 loop: CSAKTGTKSSSYNEQFF. CDR3 sequence (DNA): TGCAGTGCTAAGACGGGCACTAAGTCGAGCTCCTACAATGAGCAGTTCTTC.

The V call is TRBV20-1, the J call TRBJ2-1; no reliable D call. The tail of the sequence fits TRBJ2-7 better, so the J call may be wrong. The CDR3 has 17 amino acids. The germline CDR1 and CDR2 sequences are DFQATT and SNEGSKA (reference sequence). The CDR3 spells CSASPGNLPSSYNEQYF. The CDR3 region has the DNA TGCAGTGCTAGTCCCGGTAACCTCCCGAGCTCCTACAATGAGCAGTACTTC.

The chain joins TRBV20-1 to TRBJ2-7, with D unresolved. Between the trimmed V and J ends, which lost 0 bases and 2 bases, there was a span of 5 bases. CDR3 size: 12 residues. Germline V CDR1 and CDR2: DFQATT, SNEGSKA (reference sequence). CDR3 in amino acids: CSARESAYEQYF. Written as DNA, the CDR3 is TGCAGTGCTAGAGAGTCGGCCTACGAGCAGTACTTC.

The J gene is TRBJ1-5, the V gene TRBV18, with 9 bases fitting TRBD1. The CDR3 is 14 amino acids. Germline CDR1 and CDR2: KGHSH and LQKENI. The ends lost 5 bases at V and 5 bases at J; junction bases unmatched: 4. The CDR3 nucleotides read TGTGCCAGCTCATGGACAGGGGTGGATCAGCCCCAGCATTTT. Translating gives CASSWTGVDQPQHF.

This clonotype has a count of ten or more. The chain has TRBV24-1 and TRBJ2-5; the D gene is possibly TRBD2 (5 bases). The CDR3 has 15 amino acids. Germline CDR1 reads KGHDR; CDR2 reads SFDVKD. Trimming took 2 bases from V and 3 from J, leaving 12 bases between them. CDR3 in DNA: TGTGCCACCAGTGATTCCGGCACACTAGAAGAGACCCAGTACTTC. Translating it yields CATSDSGTLEETQYF.

This clonotype was found once. A much larger clone lies a single base off, so this may be a read error. The rearrangement uses TRBV6-4 and TRBJ2-7; TRBD1 matches at 12 bases. With the DNA end fitting TRBJ2-1 better, the J assignment may be wrong. CDR1 and CDR2 from the germline V gene are MRHNA and SNTAGT. The CDR3 has 15 amino acids. CDR3: CASSTGTGGSEEQFF. The CDR3 region has the DNA TGTGCCAGCAGTACCGGGACAGGGGGCTCCGAGGAGCAGTTCTTC.

J is TRBJ2-7 and V is TRBV5-4; 12 bases map to TRBD2. The CDR3 extends over 15 amino acids. Germline assignment: CDR1 SGHNT and CDR2 YYREEE (reference sequence). Germline trimming cut 4 bases from V and 6 bases from J; bases unmatched to any gene: 8. This CDR3 reads CASSRLAGDRSEQYF. The CDR3 DNA follows: TGTGCCAGCAGCCGACTAGCGGGAGACCGAAGCGAGCAGTACTTC.

On this clonotype: A junction boundary mismatches the germline segment, possibly from a read error. The chain combines TRBV29-1 with TRBJ1-2; D is possibly TRBD1 (6 bases). The CDR3 covers 14 residues. CDR1 and CDR2 (germline): SQVTM, ANQGSEA. This CDR3 reads CSVGQASTNYGCTF. DNA of the CDR3: TGCAGCGTTGGACAGGCCTCGACTAACTATGGCTGCACCTTC.

The rearrangement uses TRBV4-3 and TRBJ2-7; 9 nucleotides align to TRBD2. In germline, CDR1 is LGHNA, CDR2 YSLEER. The V gene end was trimmed by 0 bases and the J gene end by 2 bases; junction bases not matched to a gene: 2. The CDR3 extends over 15 amino acids. The CDR3 loop is CASSQDRTSAYEQYF. The CDR3 nucleotides are TGCGCCAGCAGCCAAGACAGGACTAGCGCCTACGAGCAGTACTTC.

This clonotype has just a few counts. The V call is TRBV11-2, the J call TRBJ2-7; 8 nucleotides line up with TRBD1. The J call may be mistaken, given a closer DNA end match to TRBJ2-5. The CDR3 runs to 15 residues. Germline CDR1 reads SGHAT; CDR2 reads FQNNGV. The DNA for the CDR3 is TGTGCCAGCAGCTTTTCAGGGGGCATTGGGGAGACCCAGTACTTC. Amino acid sequence: CASSFSGGIGETQYF.

This clonotype was counted at least ten times. The V gene is TRBV20-1, the J gene TRBJ2-1, with unresolved D. CDR1 is DFQATT and CDR2 is SNEGSKA in the germline V gene (reference sequence). The CDR3 consists of 13 residues. Trimming left V 7 bases short and J 4 bases short, with 14 bases between. Written as DNA, the CDR3 is TGCAGTGTCAAAGCCAGCGCTTACAATGAGCAGTTCTTC. Encoded protein: CSVKASAYNEQFF.

The rearrangement uses TRBV9 and TRBJ2-3, with TRBD2 matching 8 bases. CDR3 size: 17 residues. In germline, CDR1 is SGDLS, CDR2 YYNGEE. The ends lost 2 bases at V and 0 bases at J; junction bases unmatched: 8. CDR3 coding DNA: TGTGCCAGCAGCGTGAGTGCGGGAGGCTCTAGCACAGATACGCAGTATTTT. This translates into CASSVSAGGSSTDTQYF.

The J gene is TRBJ2-3, the V gene TRBV28; D might be TRBD1 (6 bases). The CDR3 totals 14 residues. Germline V gene lookup returns CDR1 MDHEN and CDR2 SYDVKM. Trimming pared 4 bases from V and 2 bases from J, leaving 10 bases between. The CDR3 nucleotides are TGTGCCAGCAGTTCGACAGGCCCCACAGATACGCAGTATTTT. It codes for CASSSTGPTDTQYF.

This clonotype occurred a few times. CDR3 coding DNA: TGCAGCGTTGACGACAGGTACCAAGAGACCCAGTACTTC. Protein: CSVDDRYQETQYF. The gene calls are TRBV29-1 and TRBJ2-5; possibly TRBD1 for D (6 bases). Trimming removed 3 bases at V and 0 bases at J, with 8 bases between. CDR1 and CDR2 from the germline V gene are SQVTM and ANQGSEA. The length of the CDR3 is 13 residues. Supplemented by reference TRBV29-1 and TRBJ2-5, the full variable domain reads SAVISQKPSRDICQRGTSLTIQCQVDSQVTMMFWYRQQPGQSLTLIATANQGSEATYESGFVIDKFPISRPNLTFSTLTVSNMSPEDSSIYLCSVDDRYQETQYFGPGTRLLVL.

This clonotype was observed a single time. The chain employs TRBV5-1 and TRBJ1-4; TRBD1 matches at 9 bases. The CDR3 totals 15 residues. CDR1 SGHRS and CDR2 YFSETQ come from the germline V gene. V shed 5 bases and J 3 bases; nucleotides not matched to a gene: 5. CDR3 nucleotides: TGCGCCAGCAGTGGACAGGGGAGTCCTAATGAAAAACTGTTTTTT. Its protein is CASSGQGSPNEKLFF.

V usage is TRBV15 and J usage is TRBJ2-5; no firm D call. The CDR3 loop spans 14 amino acids. V was shortened by 1 base and J by 2 bases, with 8 bases between the two germline ends. Germline V gene sequence: CDR1 LNHNV, CDR2 YYDKDF (reference sequence). The CDR3 loop is CATSRAGKQETQYF. The CDR3 DNA reads TGTGCCACCAGCAGAGCTGGAAAACAAGAGACCCAGTACTTC.

The rearrangement uses TRBV5-1 and TRBJ2-7; D is undetermined. The CDR3 spans 16 residues. V lost 0 bases, J lost 3 bases, and 16 bases lay in between. CDR1 and CDR2 (germline): SGHRS, YFSETQ. The CDR3, as DNA: TGCGCCAGCAGCTTGGATTTGGAAAAGGGCCGCTACGAGCAGTACTTC. It is translated as CASSLDLEKGRYEQYF.

The J gene is TRBJ2-1, the V gene TRBV29-1, with a weak D call TRBD2 (5 bases). The CDR3 has 14 amino acids. Trimming took off 6 bases at V and 5 bases at J, with 17 bases between the two ends. Germline V gene sequence: CDR1 SQVTM, CDR2 ANQGSEA. CDR3 nucleotide sequence: TGCAGCGTGAGGACTGACATTTATGACAATGAGCAGTTCTTC. Protein product: CSVRTDIYDNEQFF.

This chain links TRBV7-2 with TRBJ1-1; the match to TRBD1 covers 7 bases. Germline V gene sequence: CDR1 SGHTA, CDR2 FQGNSA. Trimming removed 8 bases from V and 4 bases from J; junction bases left unmatched: 10. The CDR3 consists of 14 residues. CDR3 amino acids: CASRTRDRVTEAFF. The CDR3 DNA sequence: TGTGCCAGCCGCACCCGAGACAGGGTCACTGAAGCTTTCTTT.

V is TRBV11-2 and J is TRBJ2-5, with a possible D match to TRBD2 (6 bases). V lost 1 base to trimming and J lost 0 bases, with 21 bases between them. The CDR3 runs 19 residues. Per germline, CDR1 SGHAT and CDR2 FQNNGV. The CDR3, as DNA: TGTGCCAGCAGCTTAGTCGTTTTCAGGGAGGAACTGGACCAAGAGACCCAGTACTTC. This gives the protein CASSLVVFREELDQETQYF.

The rearrangement joins TRBV6-2 or TRBV6-3 to TRBJ2-1; D uncertain. This CDR3 contains 12 residues. Germline V gives CDR1 MNHEY, CDR2 SVGEGT. V dropped 0 bases and J dropped 7 bases, with 4 bases sitting between them. The DNA of the CDR3 is TGTGCCAGCAGTTACTCCCAAAATGAGCAGTTCTTC. Protein product: CASSYSQNEQFF.

This chain uses TRBV7-3 with TRBJ2-5; D is possibly TRBD1 (6 bases). This CDR3 contains 14 residues. Germline CDR1 and CDR2: SGHTA and FQGTGA. V lost 1 base and J 5 bases, leaving 11 bases between the germline ends. CDR3 sequence: CASSLMAGVETQYF. The CDR3 DNA reads TGTGCCAGCAGCTTAATGGCAGGGGTCGAGACCCAGTACTTC.

V gene TRBV20-1 combines with J gene TRBJ2-7, with no clear D. This CDR3 is 11 amino acids long. Germline CDR1 DFQATT, CDR2 SNEGSKA (reference sequence). The germline V and J ends were trimmed by 6 bases and 2 bases, with 8 bases remaining between them. The CDR3 spells CSAFSPYEQYF. The CDR3 DNA follows: TGCAGTGCCTTCAGCCCCTACGAGCAGTACTTC.